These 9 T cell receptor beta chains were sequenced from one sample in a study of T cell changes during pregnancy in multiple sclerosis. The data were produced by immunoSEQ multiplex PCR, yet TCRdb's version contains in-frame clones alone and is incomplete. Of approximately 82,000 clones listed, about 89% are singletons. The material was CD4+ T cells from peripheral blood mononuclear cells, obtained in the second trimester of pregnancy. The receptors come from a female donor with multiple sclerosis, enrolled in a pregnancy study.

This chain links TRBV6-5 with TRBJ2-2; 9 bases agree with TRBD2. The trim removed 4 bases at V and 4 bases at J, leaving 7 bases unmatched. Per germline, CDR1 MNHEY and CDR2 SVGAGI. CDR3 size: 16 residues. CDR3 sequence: CASSFLLAGRTGELFF. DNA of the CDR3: TGTGCCAGCAGTTTCCTCCTAGCGGGGCGCACCGGGGAGCTGTTTTTT.

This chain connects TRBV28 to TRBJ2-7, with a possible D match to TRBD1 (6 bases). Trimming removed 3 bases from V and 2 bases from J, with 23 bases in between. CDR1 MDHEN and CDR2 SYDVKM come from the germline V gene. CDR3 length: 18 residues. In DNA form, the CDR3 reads TGTGCCAGCAGTTTCTACGGGGACATCATGTCTAGGGCCTACGAGCAGTACTTC. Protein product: CASSFYGDIMSRAYEQYF. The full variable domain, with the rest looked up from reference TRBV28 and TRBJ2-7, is DVKVTQSSRYLVKRTGEKVFLECVQDMDHENMFWYRQDPGLGLRLIYFSYDVKMKEKGDIPEGYSVSREKKERFSLILESASTNQTSMYLCASSFYGDIMSRAYEQYFGPGTRLTVT.

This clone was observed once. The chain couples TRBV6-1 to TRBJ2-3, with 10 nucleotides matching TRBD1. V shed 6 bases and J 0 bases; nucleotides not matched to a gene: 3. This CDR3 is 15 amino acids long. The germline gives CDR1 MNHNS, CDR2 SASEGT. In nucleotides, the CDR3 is TGTGCCAGCAGCACGGGACAGGGGAGCACAGATACGCAGTATTTT. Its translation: CASSTGQGSTDTQYF.

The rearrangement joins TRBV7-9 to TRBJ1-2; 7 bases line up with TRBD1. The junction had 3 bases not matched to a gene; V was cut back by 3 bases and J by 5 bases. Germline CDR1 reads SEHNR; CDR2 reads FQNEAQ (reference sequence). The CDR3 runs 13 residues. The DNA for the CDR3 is TGTGCCAGCAGCTTCGGACAGGTTTATGGCTACACCTTC. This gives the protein CASSFGQVYGYTF.

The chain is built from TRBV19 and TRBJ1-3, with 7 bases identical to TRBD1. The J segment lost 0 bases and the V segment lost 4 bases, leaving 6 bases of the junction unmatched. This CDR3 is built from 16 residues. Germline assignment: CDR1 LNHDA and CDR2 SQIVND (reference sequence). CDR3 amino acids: CASSTGGTYSGNTIYF. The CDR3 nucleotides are TGTGCCAGTAGTACAGGGGGAACTTACTCTGGAAACACCATATATTTT.

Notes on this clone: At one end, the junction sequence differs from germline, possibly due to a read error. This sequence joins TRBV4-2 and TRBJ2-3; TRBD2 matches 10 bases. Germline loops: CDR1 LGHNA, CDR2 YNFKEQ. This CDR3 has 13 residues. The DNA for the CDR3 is TGTGCCAGCAGCCAAGATGTAGCGGGAGGAGTCCTTTTT. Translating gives CASSQDVAGGVLF.

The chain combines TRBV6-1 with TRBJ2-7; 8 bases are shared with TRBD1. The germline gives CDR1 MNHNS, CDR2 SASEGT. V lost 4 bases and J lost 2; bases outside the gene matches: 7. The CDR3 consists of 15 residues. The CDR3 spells CASSVGTGLPYEQYF. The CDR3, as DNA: TGTGCCAGCAGTGTCGGGACAGGACTTCCCTACGAGCAGTACTTC.

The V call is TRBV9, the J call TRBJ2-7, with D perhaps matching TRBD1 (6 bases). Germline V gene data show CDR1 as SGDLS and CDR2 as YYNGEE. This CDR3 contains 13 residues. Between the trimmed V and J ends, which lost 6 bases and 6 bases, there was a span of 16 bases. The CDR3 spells CASIRRGYREQYF. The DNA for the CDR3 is TGTGCCAGCATTCGCAGGGGTTACCGCGAGCAGTACTTC.

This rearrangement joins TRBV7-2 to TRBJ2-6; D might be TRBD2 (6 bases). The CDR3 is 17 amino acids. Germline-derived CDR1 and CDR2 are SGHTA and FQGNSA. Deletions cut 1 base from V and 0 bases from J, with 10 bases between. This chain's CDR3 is CASSLGPGGSGANVLTF. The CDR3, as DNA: TGTGCCAGCAGCTTAGGCCCCGGGGGCTCTGGGGCCAACGTCCTGACTTTC.